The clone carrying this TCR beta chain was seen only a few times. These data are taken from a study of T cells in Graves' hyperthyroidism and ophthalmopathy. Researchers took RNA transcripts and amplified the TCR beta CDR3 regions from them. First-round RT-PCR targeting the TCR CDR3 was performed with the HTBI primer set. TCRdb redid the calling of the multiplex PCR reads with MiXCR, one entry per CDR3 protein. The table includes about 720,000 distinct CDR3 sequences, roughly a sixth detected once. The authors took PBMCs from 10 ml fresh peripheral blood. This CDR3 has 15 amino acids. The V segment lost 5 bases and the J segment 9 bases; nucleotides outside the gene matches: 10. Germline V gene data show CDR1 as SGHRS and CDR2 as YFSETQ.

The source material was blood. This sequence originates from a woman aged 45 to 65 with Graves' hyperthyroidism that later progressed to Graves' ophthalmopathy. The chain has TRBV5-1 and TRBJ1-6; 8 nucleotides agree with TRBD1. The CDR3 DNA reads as TGCGCCAGCAGTAGAAGACAGGGGAATAGTTCACCCCTCCACTTT. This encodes CASSRRQGNSSPLHF.